This T cell receptor (beta chain) was recorded in a study of blood T cell repertoires in COVID-19. About the study: Acute and convalescent COVID-19 specimens originated in the United States, Italy and Spain.

TCRdb keeps only in-frame clones here, not all; method: immunoSEQ multiplex PCR. Counted here are around 190,000 clones, 80% to 90% occurring once; the ten biggest clones make up around a tenth. J lost 4 bases, V lost 4 bases, and 7 bases had no gene match. Germline V lookup: CDR1 PRHDT, CDR2 FYEKMQ (reference sequence). The CDR3 totals 16 residues. The sample was PBMCs or T cells enriched from blood (not recorded which). The receptor was isolated from a man aged 18 to 29 with acute COVID-19. V and J are TRBV13 and TRBJ2-1; 10 nucleotides match TRBD1. The CDR3: CASSSHGTGVYNEQFF. Written as DNA, the CDR3 is TGTGCCAGCAGCTCCCATGGGACAGGGGTGTACAATGAGCAGTTCTTC.